A single sample gave rise to the 13 T cell receptor beta chains below, sequenced in a study of Graves' ophthalmopathy and Graves' hyperthyroidism. RNA transcripts were the template, and TCR beta CDR3 regions were amplified from them. Second-round multiplex PCR followed a first-round RT-PCR using HTBI primers. TCRdb ran MiXCR on the multiplex PCR reads and lists one entry per CDR3 protein. The table records 650,000 to 900,000 distinct CDR3 sequences, around 40% of them present only once. The sequenced material came from peripheral blood. The origin of the receptors is an adult man with Graves' ophthalmopathy.

The rearrangement uses TRBV7-2 and TRBJ2-7; D perhaps matches TRBD2 (6 bases). This CDR3 is 12 amino acids long. Germline CDR1 reads SGHTA; CDR2 reads FQGNSA. V was shortened by 5 bases and J by 6 bases, with 11 bases between the two germline ends. CDR3 protein: CASSRLGGEQYF. The DNA for the CDR3 is TGTGCCAGCAGCCGTTTGGGGGGCGAGCAGTACTTC.

The chain uses TRBV25-1 and TRBJ2-2, with TRBD1 matching 9 bases. From germline, CDR1 is MGHDK and CDR2 SYGVNS. After removal of 6 bases from V and 1 base from J, the junction contained 9 bases not matched to a gene. This CDR3 comprises 17 residues. CDR3 sequence (DNA): TGTGCCAGCAGGTCAATTAGGGGACAGGGGAACACCGGGGAGCTGTTTTTT. This encodes CASRSIRGQGNTGELFF.

This clonotype was counted ten times or more. This rearrangement joins TRBV2 to TRBJ1-6, with D uncertain. Germline CDR1 SNHLY, CDR2 FYNNEI. V was clipped by 5 bases and J by 14 bases, with 16 bases between them. The CDR3 runs to 13 residues. CDR3 sequence reads: CASSQDYALALHF. CDR3 bases: TGTGCCAGCAGTCAGGACTACGCTTTGGCCCTCCACTTT. Variable domain in full (rest from reference TRBV2 and TRBJ1-6): EPEVTQTPSHQVTQMGQEVILRCVPISNHLYFYWYRQILGQKVEFLVSFYNNEISEKSEIFDDQFSVERPDGSNFTLKIRSTKLEDSAMYFCASSQDYALALHFGNGTRLTVT.

V usage is TRBV2 and J usage is TRBJ2-5, with TRBD1 identical over 8 bases. V dropped 7 bases and J dropped 9; count of bases not matched to a gene: 13. The CDR3 consists of 14 residues. Germline V gives CDR1 SNHLY, CDR2 FYNNEI. CDR3 sequence reads: CASNKDRVGQPQYF. The DNA for the CDR3 is TGTGCCAGCAACAAGGACAGGGTTGGACAGCCCCAGTACTTC.

This clonotype was recorded only once. This rearrangement joins TRBV19 to TRBJ1-2; 7 nucleotides match TRBD1. The ends lost 11 bases at V and 2 bases at J; junction bases unmatched: 11. The CDR3 runs to 14 residues. Germline values: CDR1 LNHDA, CDR2 SQIVND (reference sequence). The CDR3 DNA is TGTGCCTGGAGTCGGGCAGGGGGAAACTATGGCTACACCTTC. Translating it yields CAWSRAGGNYGYTF.

This clonotype was seen more than once but under ten times. The V call is TRBV19, the J call TRBJ2-7, with D perhaps TRBD1 (7 bases). Deletions cut 4 bases from V and 0 bases from J, with 13 bases between. CDR1 is LNHDA, CDR2 SQIVND, per germline (reference sequence). The CDR3 length is 15 residues. The CDR3 is CASSTHRGGSYEQYF. The CDR3 region has the DNA TGTGCCAGTAGTACCCACAGGGGAGGCTCCTACGAGCAGTACTTC.

In regard to this clonotype: It may be a read error: a sequence one base away is much more abundant. The chain joins TRBV11-2 to TRBJ2-5; D uncertain. V was pared by 6 bases and J by 3 bases, with 8 bases between. The CDR3 runs to 12 residues. Per germline, CDR1 SGHAT and CDR2 FQNNGV. CDR3 in DNA: TGTGCCAGCAGTTACCACAAAGAGACCCAGTACTTC. It yields the protein CASSYHKETQYF.

The V gene is TRBV29-1, the J gene TRBJ1-5, with 11 positions matching TRBD1. V shed 6 bases, J shed 6 bases, and the junction held 7 bases outside the gene matches. The V gene's germline CDR1 is SQVTM and CDR2 ANQGSEA. The CDR3 totals 14 residues. The CDR3 nucleotides read TGCAGCGTCATAGGGACAGGGGGAGCTCAGCCCCAGCATTTT. Its translation: CSVIGTGGAQPQHF.

This clonotype was observed a few times. V gene TRBV6-6 combines with J gene TRBJ2-2; D remains unclear. Germline V lookup: CDR1 MNHNY, CDR2 SVGAGI (reference sequence). This CDR3 has 13 amino acids. Deletions cut 2 bases from V and 6 bases from J, with 7 bases between. CDR3 region: CASSYQVPGELFF. The CDR3 region has the DNA TGTGCCAGCAGTTACCAGGTCCCCGGGGAGCTGTTTTTT.

The rearrangement joins TRBV29-1 to TRBJ1-2; D might be TRBD1 (6 bases). Germline-derived CDR1 and CDR2 are SQVTM and ANQGSEA. V lost 3 bases, J lost 4 bases, and 15 bases lay in between. This CDR3 is 14 amino acids long. CDR3 in DNA: TGCAGCGTTGAGTCGACGGGACAATTCTATGGCTACACCTTC. Protein sequence: CSVESTGQFYGYTF.

The chain links TRBV25-1 to TRBJ2-7; 13 bases map to TRBD2. Germline V lookup: CDR1 MGHDK, CDR2 SYGVNS. The CDR3 totals 13 residues. V lost 9 bases and J lost 7; bases outside the gene matches: 6. The CDR3 spells CASTSGGAGEQYF. Here the CDR3 DNA reads TGTGCCAGTACTAGCGGGGGGGCCGGTGAGCAGTACTTC.

The V and J genes are TRBV7-8 and TRBJ2-7, with 9 bases that match TRBD2. The length of the CDR3 is 16 residues. V dropped 3 bases and J dropped 4; count of bases not matched to a gene: 10. Germline CDR1 SGHVS, CDR2 FQNEAQ. The CDR3 reads CASSFDGLAGNYEQYF. CDR3 in DNA: TGTGCCAGCAGCTTTGATGGGCTAGCGGGGAATTACGAGCAGTACTTC.

As regards this clonotype: A much larger clonotype is one base distant, so this may be a read error. V is TRBV2 and J is TRBJ1-1, with D perhaps matching TRBD1 (5 bases). Germline V gene data show CDR1 as SNHLY and CDR2 as FYNNEI. The CDR3 runs 14 residues. The CDR3: CASSELRQNTEASF. The CDR3 region has the DNA TGTGCCAGCAGTGAATTGCGACAGAACACTGAAGCTTCCTTT.